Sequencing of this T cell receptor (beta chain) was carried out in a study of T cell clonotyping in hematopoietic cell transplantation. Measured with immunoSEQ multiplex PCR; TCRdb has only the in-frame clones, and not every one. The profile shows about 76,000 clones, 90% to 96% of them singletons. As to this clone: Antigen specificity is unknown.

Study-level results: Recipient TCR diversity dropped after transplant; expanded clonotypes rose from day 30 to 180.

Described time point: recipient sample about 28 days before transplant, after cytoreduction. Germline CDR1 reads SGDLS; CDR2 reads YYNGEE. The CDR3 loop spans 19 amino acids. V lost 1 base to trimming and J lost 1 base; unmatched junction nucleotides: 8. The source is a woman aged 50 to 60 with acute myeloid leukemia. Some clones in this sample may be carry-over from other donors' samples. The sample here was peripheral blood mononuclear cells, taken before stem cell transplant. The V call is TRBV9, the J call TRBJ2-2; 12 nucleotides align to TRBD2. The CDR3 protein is CASSVRLAGVSRNTGELFF. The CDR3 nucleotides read TGTGCCAGCAGCGTAAGACTAGCGGGAGTCTCTCGGAACACCGGGGAGCTGTTTTTT.